The T cell receptor beta chain under discussion was sequenced for a study of T-cell reconstitution after alpha-beta-depleted transplantation in children. General observations from the study: Diversity of TCRbeta at day 60 was high in some patients, arising from surviving recipient T cells and thymic progenitors.

With regard to this clonotype: Its target is unknown.

Researchers prepared the TCRbeta library using unique molecular identifiers, the study reports. One entry per CDR3 protein results from TCRdb running MiXCR on the PCR reads. The table lists 500,000 or so distinct CDR3 sequences, 11% of them singletons. The CDR3 length is 17 residues. CDR1 and CDR2 from the germline V gene are SEHNR and FQNEAQ (reference sequence). V dropped 5 bases and J dropped 5 bases, with 24 bases sitting between them. The genes are TRBV7-9 and TRBJ1-1; D gene uncertain. The specimen comprised PBMCs, mostly from graft donor cells, sampled 180 days after TCRalphabeta/CD19-depleted stem cell transplant. The source of this sequence is a female patient aged 2-9 years who had a stem cell transplant for aplastic anemia, so the T cells may come from the graft donor. CDR3: CASSPTLPRATGTEAFF. The CDR3, as DNA: TGTGCCAGCAGCCCTACACTTCCCCGGGCCACCGGGACTGAAGCTTTCTTT.